This T cell receptor beta chain was sequenced in a study of CD8+CD57+ T cells in acquired aplastic anemia. Overall study context: Sorted CD4+ and CD8+ cells yielded around 3.3 ug of DNA on average.

This clonotype has a handful of counts. No antigen is known for it. Study-wide results and limits: CD8+ Simpson's diversity did not differ significantly between patients and controls. Found in both controls and patients were some 30 CD8+ CDR3 sequences.

The V and J ends lost 0 bases and 6 bases respectively, with 14 bases between them. Germline V gene data show CDR1 as MGHDK and CDR2 as SYGVNS. This CDR3 region has 15 residues. The study profiled TCR beta VDJ and CDR3 using genomic DNA as template. TCRdb re-called the reads through MiXCR, storing one row per CDR3 protein. The sample carries about 270,000 distinct CDR3 sequences, 55% to 65% recorded once. Sample: sorted CD4+, CD8+, or CD8+CD57+ T cells (not recorded which) from PBMCs. This clonotype was sampled from a human donor with severe aplastic anemia or a healthy control (not recorded which). The chain couples TRBV25-1 to TRBJ1-2; TRBD1 might be the D (6 bases). CDR3 loop: CASSEYYREGDGYTF. In DNA form, the CDR3 reads TGTGCCAGCAGTGAATATTACAGGGAAGGTGATGGCTACACCTTC.